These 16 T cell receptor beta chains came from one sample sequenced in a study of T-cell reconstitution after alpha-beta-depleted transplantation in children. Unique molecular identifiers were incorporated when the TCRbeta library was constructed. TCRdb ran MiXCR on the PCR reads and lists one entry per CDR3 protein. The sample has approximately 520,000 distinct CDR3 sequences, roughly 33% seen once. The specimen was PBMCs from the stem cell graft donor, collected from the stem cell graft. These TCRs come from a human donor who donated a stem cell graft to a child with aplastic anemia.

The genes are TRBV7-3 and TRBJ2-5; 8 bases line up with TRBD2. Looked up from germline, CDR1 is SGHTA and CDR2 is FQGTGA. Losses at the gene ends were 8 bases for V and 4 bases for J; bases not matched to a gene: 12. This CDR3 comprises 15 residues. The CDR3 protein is CASGGAGGGRETQYF. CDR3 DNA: TGTGCCAGCGGGGGGGCGGGAGGAGGTCGAGAGACCCAGTACTTC.

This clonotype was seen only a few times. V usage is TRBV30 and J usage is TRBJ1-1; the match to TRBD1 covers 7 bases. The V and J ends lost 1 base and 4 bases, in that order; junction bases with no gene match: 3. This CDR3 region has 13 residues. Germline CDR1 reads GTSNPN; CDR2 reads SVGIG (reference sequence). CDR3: CAWSADRATEAFF. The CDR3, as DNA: TGTGCCTGGAGTGCCGACAGGGCCACTGAAGCTTTCTTT.

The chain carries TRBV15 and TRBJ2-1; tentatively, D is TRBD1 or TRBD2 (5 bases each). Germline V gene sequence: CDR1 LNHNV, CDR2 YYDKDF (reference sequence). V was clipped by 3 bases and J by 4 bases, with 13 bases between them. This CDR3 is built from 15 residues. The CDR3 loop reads CATSSRGQSYNEQFF. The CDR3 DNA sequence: TGTGCCACCAGCAGCCGGGGCCAGTCGTACAATGAGCAGTTCTTC.

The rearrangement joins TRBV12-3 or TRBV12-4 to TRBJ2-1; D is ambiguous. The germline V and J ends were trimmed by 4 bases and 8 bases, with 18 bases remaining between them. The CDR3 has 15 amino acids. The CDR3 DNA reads TGTGCCAGCAGTTCCATTCTTGCCGTTCAGCATGAGCAGTTCTTC. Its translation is CASSSILAVQHEQFF.

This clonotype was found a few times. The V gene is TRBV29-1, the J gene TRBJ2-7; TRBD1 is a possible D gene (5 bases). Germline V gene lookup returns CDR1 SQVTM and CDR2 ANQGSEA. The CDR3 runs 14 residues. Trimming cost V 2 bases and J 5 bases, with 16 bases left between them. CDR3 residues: CSVEIGSRGHEQYV. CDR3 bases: TGCAGCGTTGAAATTGGTTCAAGGGGCCACGAGCAGTACGTC.

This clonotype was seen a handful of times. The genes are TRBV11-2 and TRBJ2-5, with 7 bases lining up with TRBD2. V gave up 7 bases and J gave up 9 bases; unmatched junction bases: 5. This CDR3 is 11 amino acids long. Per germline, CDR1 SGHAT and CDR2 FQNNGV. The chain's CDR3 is CASTRGEAQYF. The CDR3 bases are TGTGCCAGCACCCGGGGGGAGGCCCAGTACTTC.

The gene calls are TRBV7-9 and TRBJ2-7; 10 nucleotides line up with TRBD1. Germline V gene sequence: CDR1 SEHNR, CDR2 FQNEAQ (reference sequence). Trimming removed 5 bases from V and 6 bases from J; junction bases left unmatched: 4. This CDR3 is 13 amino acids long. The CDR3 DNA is TGTGCCAGCAGCGGGACAGGGGAAGGCGAGCAGTACGTC. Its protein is CASSGTGEGEQYV.

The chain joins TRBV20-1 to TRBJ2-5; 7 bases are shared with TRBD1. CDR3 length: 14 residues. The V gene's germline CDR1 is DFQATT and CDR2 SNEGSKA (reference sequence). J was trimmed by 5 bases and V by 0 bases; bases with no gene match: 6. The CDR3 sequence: CSARDPTGRETQYF. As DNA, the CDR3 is TGCAGTGCTAGAGATCCGACAGGGCGGGAGACCCAGTACTTC.

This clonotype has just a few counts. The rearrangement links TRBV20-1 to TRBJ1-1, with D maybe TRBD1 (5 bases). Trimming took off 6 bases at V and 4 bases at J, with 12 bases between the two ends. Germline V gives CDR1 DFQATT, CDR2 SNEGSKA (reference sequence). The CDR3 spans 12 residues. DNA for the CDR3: TGCAGTGCCCTGAGGGGTGGCACTGAAGCTTTCTTT. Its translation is CSALRGGTEAFF.

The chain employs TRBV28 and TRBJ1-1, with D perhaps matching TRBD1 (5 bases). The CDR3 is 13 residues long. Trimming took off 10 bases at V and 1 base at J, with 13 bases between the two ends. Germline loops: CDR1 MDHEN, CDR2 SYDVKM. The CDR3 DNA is TGTGCCACGCGCCGGGGACGGAACACTGAAGCTTTCTTT. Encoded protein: CATRRGRNTEAFF.

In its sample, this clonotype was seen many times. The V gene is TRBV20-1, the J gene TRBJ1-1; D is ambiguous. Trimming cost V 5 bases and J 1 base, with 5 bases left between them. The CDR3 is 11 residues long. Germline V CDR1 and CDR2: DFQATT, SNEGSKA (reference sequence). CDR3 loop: CSARQNTEAFF. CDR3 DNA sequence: TGCAGTGCTCGACAGAACACTGAAGCTTTCTTT.

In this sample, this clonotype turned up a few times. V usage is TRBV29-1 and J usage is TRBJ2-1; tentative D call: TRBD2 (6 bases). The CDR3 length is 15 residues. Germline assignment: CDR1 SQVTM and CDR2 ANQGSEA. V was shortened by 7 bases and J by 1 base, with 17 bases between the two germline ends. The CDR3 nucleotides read TGCAGCGCCCAACCCCAGGGAGGATCCTACAATGAGCAGTTCTTC. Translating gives CSAQPQGGSYNEQFF.

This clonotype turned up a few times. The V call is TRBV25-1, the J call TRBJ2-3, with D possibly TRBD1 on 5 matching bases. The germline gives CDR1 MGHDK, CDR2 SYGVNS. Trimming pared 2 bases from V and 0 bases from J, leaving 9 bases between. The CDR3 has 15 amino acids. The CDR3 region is CASSEQGYSTDTQYF. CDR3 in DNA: TGTGCCAGCAGTGAACAGGGTTATAGCACAGATACGCAGTATTTT.

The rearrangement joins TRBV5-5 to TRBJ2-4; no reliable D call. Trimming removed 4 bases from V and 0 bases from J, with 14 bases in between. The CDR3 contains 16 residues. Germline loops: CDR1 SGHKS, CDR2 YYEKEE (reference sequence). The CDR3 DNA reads TGTGCCAGCAGCGTCTTTATCGACGGAGCCAAAAACATTCAGTACTTC. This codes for CASSVFIDGAKNIQYF. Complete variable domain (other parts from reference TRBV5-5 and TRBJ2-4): DAGVTQSPTHLIKTRGQQVTLRCSPISGHKSVSWYQQVLGQGPQFIFQYYEKEERGRGNFPDRFSARQFPNYSSELNVNALLLGDSALYLCASSVFIDGAKNIQYFGAGTRLSVL.

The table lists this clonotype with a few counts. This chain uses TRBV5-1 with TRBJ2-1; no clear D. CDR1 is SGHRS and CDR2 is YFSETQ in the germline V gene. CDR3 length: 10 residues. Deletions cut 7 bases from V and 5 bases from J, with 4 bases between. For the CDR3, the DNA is TGCGCCAGCCACCACAATGAGCAGTTCTTC. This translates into CASHHNEQFF. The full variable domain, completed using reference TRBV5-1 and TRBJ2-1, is KAGVTQTPRYLIKTRGQQVTLSCSPISGHRSVSWYQQTPGQGLQFLFEYFSETQRNKGNFPGRFSGRQFSNSRSEMNVSTLELGDSALYLCASHHNEQFFGPGTRLTVL.

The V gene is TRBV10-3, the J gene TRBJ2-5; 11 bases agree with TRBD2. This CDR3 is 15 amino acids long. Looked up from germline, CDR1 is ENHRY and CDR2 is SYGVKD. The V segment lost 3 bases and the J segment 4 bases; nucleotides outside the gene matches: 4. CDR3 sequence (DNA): TGTGCCATCAGTGATAGCGGGAGGGCCGCAGAGACCCAGTACTTC. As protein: CAISDSGRAAETQYF.